This T cell receptor (beta chain) was sequenced in a study of neurological immune-mediated disorders. Study observations and caveats: No expanded-clone CDR3 amino acid sequence recurred across subjects, suggesting private TCR-beta repertoires. In HTLV-1-associated myelopathy, TCR clonal expansion was greatest, and in multiple sclerosis it was least, below healthy controls.

This clonotype was seen at least ten times. What it binds is unknown. The cDNA came from 5'RACE with 10-nucleotide random UMIs. MiXCR was run by TCRdb on the 5' RACE reads, yielding one entry per CDR3 protein. The sample lists about 66,000 distinct CDR3 sequences; almost 4% were seen once. It was from 2 million PBMCs stored at -80 C that the unsorted libraries were obtained. The V end lost 3 bases, the J end lost 6 bases, and 15 bases lay between the germline ends. CDR3 length: 14 amino acids. Material: PBMCs. The sequence came from a man aged 25 to 45 with multiple sclerosis. The chain recombines TRBV12-3 or TRBV12-4 with TRBJ2-7, with a possible D match to TRBD1 (6 bases). The CDR3, as DNA: TGTGCCAGCAGTTTCGGCAGGGGTAGGCGCGAGCAGTACTTC. This translates into CASSFGRGRREQYF.